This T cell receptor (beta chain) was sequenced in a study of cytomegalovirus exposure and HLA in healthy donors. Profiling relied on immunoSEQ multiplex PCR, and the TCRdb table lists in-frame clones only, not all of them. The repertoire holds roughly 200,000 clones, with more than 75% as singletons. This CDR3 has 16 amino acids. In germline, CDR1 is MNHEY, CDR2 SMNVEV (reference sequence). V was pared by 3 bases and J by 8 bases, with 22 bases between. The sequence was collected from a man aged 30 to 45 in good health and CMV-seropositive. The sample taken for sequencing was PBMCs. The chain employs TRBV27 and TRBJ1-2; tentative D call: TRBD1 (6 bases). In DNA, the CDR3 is TGTGCCAGCAGTTTTTCCTCTTCACAGGGTACGCGAGGCTACACCTTC. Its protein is CASSFSSSQGTRGYTF.